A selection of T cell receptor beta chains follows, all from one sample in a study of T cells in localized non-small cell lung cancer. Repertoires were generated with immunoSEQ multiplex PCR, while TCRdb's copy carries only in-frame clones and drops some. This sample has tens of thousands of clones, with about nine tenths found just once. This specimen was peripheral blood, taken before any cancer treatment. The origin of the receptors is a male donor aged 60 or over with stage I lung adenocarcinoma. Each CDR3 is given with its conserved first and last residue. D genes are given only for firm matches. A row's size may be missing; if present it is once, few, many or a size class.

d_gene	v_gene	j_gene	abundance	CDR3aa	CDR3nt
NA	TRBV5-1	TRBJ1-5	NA	CASSLGGAGNQPQHF	TGCGCCAGCAGCTTGGGGGGAGCGGGGAATCAGCCCCAGCATTTT
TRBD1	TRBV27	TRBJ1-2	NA	CASSTQTGNYGYTF	TGTGCCAGCAGTACTCAGACAGGGAACTATGGCTACACCTTC
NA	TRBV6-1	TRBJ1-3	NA	CASEGAGNTIYF	TGTGCCAGTGAGGGGGCTGGAAACACCATATATTTT
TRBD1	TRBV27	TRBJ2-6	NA	CATNQSGGRVSGANVLTF	TGTGCCACCAACCAATCAGGGGGAAGGGTCTCCGGGGCCAACGTCCTGACTTTC
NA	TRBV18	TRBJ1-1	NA	CASSKGGSYMNTEAFF	TGTGCCAGCTCAAAGGGGGGCAGTTACATGAACACTGAAGCTTTCTTT
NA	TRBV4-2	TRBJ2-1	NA	CASSQGSSYNEQFF	TGTGCCAGCAGCCAAGGCTCCTCCTACAATGAGCAGTTCTTC
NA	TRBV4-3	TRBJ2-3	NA	CASSQDWSESDTQYF	TGCGCCAGCAGCCAAGATTGGTCGGAGTCAGATACGCAGTATTTT
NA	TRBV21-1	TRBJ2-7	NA	CASSKGGAGQVKGNLYEQYF	TGTGCCAGCAGCAAAGGCGGCGCCGGACAGGTTAAGGGAAATTTGTACGAGCAGTACTTC
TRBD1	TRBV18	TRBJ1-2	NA	CASSPADRAGYTF	TGTGCCAGCTCCCCTGCAGACAGGGCTGGCTACACCTTC
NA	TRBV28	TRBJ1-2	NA	CASSPGKNYGYTF	TGTGCCAGCAGCCCCGGGAAAAACTATGGCTACACCTTC
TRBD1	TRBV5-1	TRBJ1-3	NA	CASSLGTGVAGNTIYF	TGCGCCAGCAGCTTGGGGACAGGGGTTGCCGGAAACACCATATATTTT
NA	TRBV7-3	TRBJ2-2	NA	CASSLNRVQLFF	TGTGCCAGCAGCCTGAACAGGGTTCAGCTGTTTTTT
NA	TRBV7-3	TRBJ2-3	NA	CASSYDADTQYF	TGTGCCAGCAGCTACGATGCAGATACGCAGTATTTT
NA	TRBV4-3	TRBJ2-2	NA	CASSVGAGSTGELFF	TGCGCCAGCAGCGTTGGTGCGGGGAGCACCGGGGAGCTGTTTTTT
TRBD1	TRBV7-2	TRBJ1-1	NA	CASSLARDRGAFF	TGTGCCAGCAGCTTAGCCCGGGACAGGGGAGCTTTCTTT
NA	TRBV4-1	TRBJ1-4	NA	CASSQGSLNEKLFF	TGCGCCAGCAGTCAGGGGTCCTTGAATGAAAAACTGTTTTTT
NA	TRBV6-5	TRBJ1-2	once	CASSFLGYGYTF	TGTGCCAGCAGTTTTTTAGGGTACGGCTACACCTTC
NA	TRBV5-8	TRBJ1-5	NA	CASIGPSGPRNQPQHF	TGTGCCAGCATAGGTCCGTCGGGACCGCGCAATCAGCCCCAGCATTTT
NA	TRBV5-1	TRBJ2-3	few	CASSLGPGPTDTQYF	TGCGCCAGCAGCTTGGGGCCGGGTCCCACAGATACGCAGTATTTT
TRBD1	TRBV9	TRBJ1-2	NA	CASSAWDRQNYGYTF	TGTGCCAGCAGCGCCTGGGACAGACAGAACTATGGCTACACCTTC
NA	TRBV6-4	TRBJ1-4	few	CASSPGGGATNEKLFF	TGTGCCAGCAGTCCTGGCGGAGGGGCAACTAATGAAAAACTGTTTTTT
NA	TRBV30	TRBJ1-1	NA	CAWSTGARAEAFF	TGTGCCTGGAGTACCGGAGCTAGGGCTGAAGCTTTCTTT
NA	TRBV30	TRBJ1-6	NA	CAWDGGRINSYNSPLHF	TGTGCCTGGGACGGGGGGAGGATTAACTCCTATAATTCACCCCTCCACTTT
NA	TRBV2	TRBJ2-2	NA	CASSVRGGLNTGELFF	TGTGCCAGCAGTGTTCGCGGGGGCCTTAACACCGGGGAGCTGTTTTTT
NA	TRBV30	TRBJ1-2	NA	CAWRWGGLNYGYTF	TGTGCCTGGAGATGGGGGGGCCTTAACTATGGCTACACCTTC
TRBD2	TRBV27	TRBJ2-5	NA	CASSLSLSGGQETQYF	TGTGCCAGCAGTTTATCGTTAAGCGGGGGGCAAGAGACCCAGTACTTC
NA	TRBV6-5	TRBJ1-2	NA	CASSRTGNYGYTF	TGTGCCAGCAGTCGAACAGGGAACTATGGCTACACCTTC
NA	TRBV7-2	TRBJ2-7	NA	CASSLSYEQYF	TGTGCCAGCAGCTTGAGCTACGAGCAGTACTTC
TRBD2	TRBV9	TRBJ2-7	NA	CASSYSGGAFNEQYF	TGTGCCAGCAGCTATAGCGGGGGGGCCTTCAACGAGCAGTACTTC
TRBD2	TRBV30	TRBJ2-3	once	CAWGLAAPDTQYF	TGTGCCTGGGGACTAGCGGCCCCAGATACGCAGTATTTT
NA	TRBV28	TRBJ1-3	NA	CASSLERAGNTIYF	TGTGCCAGCAGCCTTGAGCGGGCTGGAAACACCATATATTTT
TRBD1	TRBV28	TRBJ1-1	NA	CASSLPGGVNTEAFF	TGTGCCAGCAGTTTACCAGGGGGGGTCAACACTGAAGCTTTCTTT
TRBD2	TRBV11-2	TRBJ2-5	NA	CASSYLAGVGTQYF	TGTGCCAGCAGTTACCTAGCGGGGGTGGGGACCCAGTACTTC
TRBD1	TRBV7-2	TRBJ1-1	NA	CASSPGQMNTEAFF	TGTGCCAGCAGCCCGGGACAGATGAACACTGAAGCTTTCTTT
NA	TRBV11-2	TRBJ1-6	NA	CASTGGSFDSPLHF	TGTGCCAGCACCGGTGGATCTTTTGATTCACCCCTCCACTTT
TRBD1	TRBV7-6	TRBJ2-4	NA	CASSSRTGWDIQYF	TGTGCCAGCAGCTCTCGGACAGGGTGGGACATTCAGTACTTC
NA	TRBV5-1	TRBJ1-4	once	CASSFTGGEKLFF	TGCGCCAGCAGCTTCACGGGAGGGGAAAAACTGTTTTTT
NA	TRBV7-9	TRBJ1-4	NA	CASSLVTTNEKLFF	TGTGCCAGCAGCTTAGTCACTACTAATGAAAAACTGTTTTTT
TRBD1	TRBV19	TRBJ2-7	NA	CASSLAWDRGMDEQYF	TGTGCCAGTAGTCTCGCCTGGGACAGGGGGATGGACGAGCAGTACTTC
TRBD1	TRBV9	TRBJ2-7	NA	CASSVADRDHEQYF	TGTGCCAGCAGCGTAGCGGACAGGGATCACGAGCAGTACTTC
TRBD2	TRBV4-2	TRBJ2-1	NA	CASSVHTSGVENEQFF	TGTGCCAGCAGCGTACACACCAGCGGGGTTGAGAATGAGCAGTTCTTC
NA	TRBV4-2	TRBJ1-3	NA	CASSQDLGGTGNTIYF	TGTGCCAGCAGCCAAGATCTGGGGGGAACTGGAAACACCATATATTTT
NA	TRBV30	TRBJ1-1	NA	CAWSEQVNTEAFF	TGTGCCTGGAGTGAGCAGGTGAACACTGAAGCTTTCTTT
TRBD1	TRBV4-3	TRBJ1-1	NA	CASSQEGQGYTEAFF	TGCGCCAGCAGCCAAGAGGGACAGGGTTATACTGAAGCTTTCTTT
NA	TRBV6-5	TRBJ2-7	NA	CASSYPGHSEQYF	TGTGCCAGCAGTTACCCCGGCCATTCGGAGCAGTACTTC